This TCR beta chain was sequenced for a study of shared clonotypes between healthy human individuals. Data came from immunoSEQ multiplex PCR; TCRdb stores just in-frame clones and leaves some out. The profile shows millions of clones, approximately 95% of them singletons. Within Nashville, Tennessee resided all donors, each a Caucasian adult. The specimen sequenced was naive CD4+ T cells from PBMCs. Stated subset: CD45RA+ positively selected. This TCR came from a man aged 18-30 years in good health. Some clones in this sample may be carry-over from other donors' samples.

The CDR3 loop is CASSPRRGLNTGELFF. In nucleotides, the CDR3 is TGTGCCAGCTCCCCCCGGCGCGGGCTGAACACCGGGGAGCTGTTTTTT. The rearrangement uses TRBV18 and TRBJ2-2; weak D call: TRBD2 (5 bases). CDR1 and CDR2 (germline): KGHSH, LQKENI. This CDR3 region has 16 residues. Trimming shortened V by 6 bases and J by 1 base, and 15 bases separated the two germline ends.